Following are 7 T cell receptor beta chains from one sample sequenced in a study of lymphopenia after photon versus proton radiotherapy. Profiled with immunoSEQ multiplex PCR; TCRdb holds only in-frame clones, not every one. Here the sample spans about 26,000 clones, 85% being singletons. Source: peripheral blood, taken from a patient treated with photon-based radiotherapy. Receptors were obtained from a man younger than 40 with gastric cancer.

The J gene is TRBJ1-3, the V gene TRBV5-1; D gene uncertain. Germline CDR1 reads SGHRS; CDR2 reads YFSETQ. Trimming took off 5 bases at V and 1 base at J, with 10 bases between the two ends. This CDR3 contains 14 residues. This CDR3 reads CASSNQASGNTIYF. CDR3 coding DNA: TGCGCCAGCAGTAACCAAGCTTCTGGAAACACCATATATTTT.

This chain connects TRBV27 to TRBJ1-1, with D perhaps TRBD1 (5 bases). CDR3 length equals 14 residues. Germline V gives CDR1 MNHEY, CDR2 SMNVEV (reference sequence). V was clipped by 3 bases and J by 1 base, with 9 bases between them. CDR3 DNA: TGTGCCAGCAGTTTCGACAGAGAGAACACTGAAGCTTTCTTT. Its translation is CASSFDRENTEAFF.

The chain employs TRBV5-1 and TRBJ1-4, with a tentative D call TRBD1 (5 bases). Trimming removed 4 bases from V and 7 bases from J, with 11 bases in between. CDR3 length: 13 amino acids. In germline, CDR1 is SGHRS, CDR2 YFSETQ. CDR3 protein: CASSLLGGEKLFF. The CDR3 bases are TGCGCCAGCAGCCTTTTGGGGGGTGAAAAACTGTTTTTT. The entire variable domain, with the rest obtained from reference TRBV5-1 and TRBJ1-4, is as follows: KAGVTQTPRYLIKTRGQQVTLSCSPISGHRSVSWYQQTPGQGLQFLFEYFSETQRNKGNFPGRFSGRQFSNSRSEMNVSTLELGDSALYLCASSLLGGEKLFFGSGTQLSVL.

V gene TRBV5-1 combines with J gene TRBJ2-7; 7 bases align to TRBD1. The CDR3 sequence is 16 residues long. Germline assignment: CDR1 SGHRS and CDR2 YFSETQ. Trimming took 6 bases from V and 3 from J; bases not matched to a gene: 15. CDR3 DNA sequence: TGCGCCAGCAAATCATCACAGGGGCACTTGAGCTACGAGCAGTACTTC. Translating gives CASKSSQGHLSYEQYF.

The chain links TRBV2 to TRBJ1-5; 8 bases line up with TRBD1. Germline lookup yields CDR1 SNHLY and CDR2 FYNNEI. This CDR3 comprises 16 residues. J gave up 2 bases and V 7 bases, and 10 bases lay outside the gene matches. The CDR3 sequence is CASKRAQGAGNQPQHF. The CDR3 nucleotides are TGTGCCAGCAAGAGGGCTCAGGGGGCCGGCAATCAGCCCCAGCATTTT.

The CDR3 sequence: CASSVQGANTEAFF. CDR3 sequence (DNA): TGTGCCAGCAGCGTACAGGGGGCCAACACTGAAGCTTTCTTT. This chain connects TRBV2 to TRBJ1-1; 9 bases align to TRBD1. The trim removed 6 bases at V and 2 bases at J, leaving 4 bases unmatched. This CDR3 region has 14 residues. Germline V gene lookup returns CDR1 SNHLY and CDR2 FYNNEI.

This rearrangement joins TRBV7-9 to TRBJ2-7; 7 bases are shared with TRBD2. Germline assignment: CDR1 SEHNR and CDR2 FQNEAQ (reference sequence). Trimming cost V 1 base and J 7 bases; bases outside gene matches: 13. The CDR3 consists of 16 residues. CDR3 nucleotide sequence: TGTGCCAGCAGCTTAGGGGGCGGCGGGAGCTGGAAAGAGCAGTACTTC. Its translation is CASSLGGGGSWKEQYF.